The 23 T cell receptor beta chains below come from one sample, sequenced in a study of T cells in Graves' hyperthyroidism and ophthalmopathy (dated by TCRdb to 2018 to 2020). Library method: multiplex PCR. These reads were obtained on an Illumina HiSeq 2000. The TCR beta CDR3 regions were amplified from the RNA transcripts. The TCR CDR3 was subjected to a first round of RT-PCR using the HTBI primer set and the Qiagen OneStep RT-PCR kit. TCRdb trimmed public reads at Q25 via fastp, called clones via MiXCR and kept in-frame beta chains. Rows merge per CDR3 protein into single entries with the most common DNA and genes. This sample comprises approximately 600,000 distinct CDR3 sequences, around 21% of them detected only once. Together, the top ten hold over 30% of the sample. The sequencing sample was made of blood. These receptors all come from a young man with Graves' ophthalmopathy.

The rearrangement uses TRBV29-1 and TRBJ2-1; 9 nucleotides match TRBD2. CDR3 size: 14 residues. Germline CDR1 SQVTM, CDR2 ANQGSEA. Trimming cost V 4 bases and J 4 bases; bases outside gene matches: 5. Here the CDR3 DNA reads TGCAGCGTTGTCCTTACTAGCGGGTACAATGAGCAGTTCTTC. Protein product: CSVVLTSGYNEQFF.

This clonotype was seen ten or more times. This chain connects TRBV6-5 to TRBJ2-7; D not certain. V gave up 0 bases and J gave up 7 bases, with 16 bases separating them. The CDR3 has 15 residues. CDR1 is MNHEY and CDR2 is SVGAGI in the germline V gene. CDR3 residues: CASSYSLPDRGEQYF. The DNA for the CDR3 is TGTGCCAGCAGTTACTCACTCCCCGATCGTGGGGAGCAGTACTTC.

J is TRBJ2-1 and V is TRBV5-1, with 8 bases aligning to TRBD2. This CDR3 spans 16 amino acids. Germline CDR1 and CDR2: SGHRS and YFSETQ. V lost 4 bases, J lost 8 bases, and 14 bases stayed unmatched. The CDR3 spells CASSQRESLGSYEQFF. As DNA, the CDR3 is TGCGCCAGCAGCCAGCGGGAGAGTCTCGGTTCCTATGAGCAGTTCTTC.

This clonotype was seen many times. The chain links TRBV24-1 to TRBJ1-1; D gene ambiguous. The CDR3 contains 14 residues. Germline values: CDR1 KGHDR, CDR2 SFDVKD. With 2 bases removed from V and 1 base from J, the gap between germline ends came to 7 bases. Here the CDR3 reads CATSDSLANTEAFF. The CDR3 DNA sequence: TGTGCCACCAGTGATTCTCTGGCGAACACTGAAGCTTTCTTT.

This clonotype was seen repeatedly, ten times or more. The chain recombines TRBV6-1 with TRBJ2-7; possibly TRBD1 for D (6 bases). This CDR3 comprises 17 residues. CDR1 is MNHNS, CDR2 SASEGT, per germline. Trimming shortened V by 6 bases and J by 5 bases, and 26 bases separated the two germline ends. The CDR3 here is CASSSFTGTTAIHEQYF. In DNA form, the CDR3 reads TGTGCCAGCAGCAGTTTCACCGGGACAACAGCCATCCACGAGCAGTACTTC.

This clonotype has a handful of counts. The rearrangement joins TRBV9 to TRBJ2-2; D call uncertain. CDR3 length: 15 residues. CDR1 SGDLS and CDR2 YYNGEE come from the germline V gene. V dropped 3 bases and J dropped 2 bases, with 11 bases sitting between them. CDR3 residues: CASSAASSNTGELFF. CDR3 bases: TGTGCCAGCAGCGCCGCGTCGTCCAACACCGGGGAGCTGTTTTTT.

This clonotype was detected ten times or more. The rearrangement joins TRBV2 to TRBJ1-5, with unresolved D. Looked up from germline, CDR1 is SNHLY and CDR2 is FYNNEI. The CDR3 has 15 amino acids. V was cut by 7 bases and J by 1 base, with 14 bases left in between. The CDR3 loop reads CASTELGRSNQPQHF. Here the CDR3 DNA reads TGTGCCAGCACCGAACTTGGCAGGAGCAATCAGCCCCAGCATTTT. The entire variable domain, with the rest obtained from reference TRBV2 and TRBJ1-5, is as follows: EPEVTQTPSHQVTQMGQEVILRCVPISNHLYFYWYRQILGQKVEFLVSFYNNEISEKSEIFDDQFSVERPDGSNFTLKIRSTKLEDSAMYFCASTELGRSNQPQHFGDGTRLSIL.

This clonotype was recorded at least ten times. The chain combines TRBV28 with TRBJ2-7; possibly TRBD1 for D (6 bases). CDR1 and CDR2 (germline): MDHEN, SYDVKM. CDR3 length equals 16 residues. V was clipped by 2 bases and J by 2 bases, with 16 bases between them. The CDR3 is CASSLPGHWGTYEQYF. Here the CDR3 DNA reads TGTGCCAGCAGTTTACCGGGACACTGGGGCACCTACGAGCAGTACTTC.

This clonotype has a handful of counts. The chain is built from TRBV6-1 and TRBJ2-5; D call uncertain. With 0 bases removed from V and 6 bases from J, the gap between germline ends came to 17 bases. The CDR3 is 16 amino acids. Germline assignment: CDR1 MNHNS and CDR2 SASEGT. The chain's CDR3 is CASSEAARTTLQTQYF. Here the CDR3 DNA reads TGTGCCAGCAGTGAAGCGGCCCGGACCACTCTGCAGACCCAGTACTTC.

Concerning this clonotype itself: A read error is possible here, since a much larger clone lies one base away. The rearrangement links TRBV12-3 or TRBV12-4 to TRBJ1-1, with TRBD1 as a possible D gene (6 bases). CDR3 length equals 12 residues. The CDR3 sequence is CASSLTGLLASF. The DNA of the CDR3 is TGTGCCAGCAGCCTTACAGGGTTGTTAGCTTCCTTT.

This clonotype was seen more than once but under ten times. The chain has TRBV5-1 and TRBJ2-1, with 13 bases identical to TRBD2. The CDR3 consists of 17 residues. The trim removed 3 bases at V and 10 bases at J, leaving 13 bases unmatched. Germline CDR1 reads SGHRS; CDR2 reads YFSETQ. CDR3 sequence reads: CASSSPQGLAGVREQFF. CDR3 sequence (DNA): TGCGCCAGCAGCTCCCCCCAAGGACTAGCGGGAGTTCGGGAGCAGTTCTTC.

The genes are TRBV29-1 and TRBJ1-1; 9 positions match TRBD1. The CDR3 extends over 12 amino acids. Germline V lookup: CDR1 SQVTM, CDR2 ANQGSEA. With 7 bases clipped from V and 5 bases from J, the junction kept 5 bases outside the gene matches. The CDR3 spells CSARTGETEAFF. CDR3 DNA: TGCAGCGCCCGGACAGGGGAGACTGAAGCTTTCTTT.

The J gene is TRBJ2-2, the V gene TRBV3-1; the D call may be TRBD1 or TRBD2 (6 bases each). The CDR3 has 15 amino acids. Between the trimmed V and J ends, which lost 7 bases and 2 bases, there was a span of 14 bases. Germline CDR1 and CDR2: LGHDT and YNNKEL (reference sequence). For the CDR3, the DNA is TGTGCCAGCAAAGTGGGGGGCGCAAACACCGGGGAGCTGTTTTTT. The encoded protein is CASKVGGANTGELFF.

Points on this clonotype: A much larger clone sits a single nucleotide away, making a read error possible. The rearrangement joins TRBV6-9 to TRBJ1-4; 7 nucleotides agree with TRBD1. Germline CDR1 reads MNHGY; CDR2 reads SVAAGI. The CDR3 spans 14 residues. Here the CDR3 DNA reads TGTGCCAGCAGTTCCGGACAGGCGAATGGAAAACTGTTTTTT. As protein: CASSSGQANGKLFF.

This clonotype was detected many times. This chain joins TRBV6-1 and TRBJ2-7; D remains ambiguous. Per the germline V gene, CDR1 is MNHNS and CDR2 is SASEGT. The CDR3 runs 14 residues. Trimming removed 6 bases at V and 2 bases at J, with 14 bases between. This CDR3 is CASSLDGGPYEQYF. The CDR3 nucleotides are TGTGCCAGCAGCTTGGACGGCGGCCCCTACGAGCAGTACTTC.

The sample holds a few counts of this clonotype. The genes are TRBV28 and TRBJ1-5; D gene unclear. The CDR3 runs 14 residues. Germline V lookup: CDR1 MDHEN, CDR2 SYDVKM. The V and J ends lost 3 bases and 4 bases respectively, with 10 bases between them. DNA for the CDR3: TGTGCCAGCAGTTTTATTCGGGAAAATCAGCCCCAGCATTTT. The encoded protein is CASSFIRENQPQHF.

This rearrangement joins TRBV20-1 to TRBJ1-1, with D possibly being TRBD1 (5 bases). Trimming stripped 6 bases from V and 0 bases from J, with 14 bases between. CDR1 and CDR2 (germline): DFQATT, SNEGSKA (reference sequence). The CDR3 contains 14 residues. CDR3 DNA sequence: TGCAGTGCCTTAACAGGTCCCCTGAACACTGAAGCTTTCTTT. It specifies CSALTGPLNTEAFF.

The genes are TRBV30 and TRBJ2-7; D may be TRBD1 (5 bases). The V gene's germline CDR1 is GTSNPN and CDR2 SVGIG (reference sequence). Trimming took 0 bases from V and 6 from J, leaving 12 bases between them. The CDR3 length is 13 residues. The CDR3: CAWSVQRGGEQYF. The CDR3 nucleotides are TGTGCCTGGAGTGTACAAAGGGGCGGCGAGCAGTACTTC.

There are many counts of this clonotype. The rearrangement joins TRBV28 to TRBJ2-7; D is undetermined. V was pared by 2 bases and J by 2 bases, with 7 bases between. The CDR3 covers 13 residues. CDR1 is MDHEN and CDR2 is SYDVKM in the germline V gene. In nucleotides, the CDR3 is TGTGCCAGCAGTTTAATCAGCGCCTACGAGCAGTACTTC. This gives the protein CASSLISAYEQYF.

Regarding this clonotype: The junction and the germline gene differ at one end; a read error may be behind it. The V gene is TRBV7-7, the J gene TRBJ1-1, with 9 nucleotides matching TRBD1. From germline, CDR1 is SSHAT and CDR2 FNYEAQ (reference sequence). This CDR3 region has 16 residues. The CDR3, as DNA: TGTGCTAGCAGCCTCCCCGGGACAGGGCTAGTCACTGAAGCTTTCTTT. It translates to CASSLPGTGLVTEAFF.

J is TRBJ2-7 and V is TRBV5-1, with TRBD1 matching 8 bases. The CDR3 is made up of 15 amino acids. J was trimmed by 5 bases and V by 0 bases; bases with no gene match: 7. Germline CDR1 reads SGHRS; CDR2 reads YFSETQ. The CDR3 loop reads CASSLARTGNDEQYF. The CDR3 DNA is TGCGCCAGCAGCTTGGCCAGGACAGGGAATGACGAGCAGTACTTC.

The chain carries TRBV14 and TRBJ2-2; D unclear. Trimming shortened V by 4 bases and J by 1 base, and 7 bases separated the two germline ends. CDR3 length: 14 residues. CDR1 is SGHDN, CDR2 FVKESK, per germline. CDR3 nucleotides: TGTGCCAGCAGCCTTTACAGGAACACCGGGGAGCTGTTTTTT. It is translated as CASSLYRNTGELFF.

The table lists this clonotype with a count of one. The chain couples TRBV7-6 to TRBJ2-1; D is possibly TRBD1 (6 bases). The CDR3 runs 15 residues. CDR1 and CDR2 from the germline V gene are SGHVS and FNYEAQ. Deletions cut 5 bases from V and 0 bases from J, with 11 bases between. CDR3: CASSQGPNSYNEQFF. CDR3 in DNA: TGTGCCAGCAGCCAGGGGCCCAACTCCTACAATGAGCAGTTCTTC.